A selection of T cell receptor beta chains follows, all from one sample in a study of blood T cells in healthy people across ages. MiXCR, run by TCRdb on the 5' RACE reads, gives a single entry per CDR3 protein. This table has fewer than 1.5 million distinct CDR3 sequences, roughly 40% appearing once. Sequencing was carried out using blood. The origin of the receptors is a woman under 30 in good health. Each CDR3 is given with its conserved first and last residue. Fields, in order: J gene, V gene, D gene, clone size, CDR3 protein, CDR3 DNA. D genes are given only for firm matches. Part of the rows lack a size; the others show once, few, many or a class for expanded clones.

TRBJ2-1	TRBV20-1	.	.	CSARYSGGQGWGNEQFF	TGCAGTGCTAGATACAGCGGAGGGCAGGGATGGGGCAATGAGCAGTTCTTC
TRBJ1-2	TRBV27	.	.	CASGFGVVDDYGYTF	TGTGCCAGTGGTTTTGGGGTGGTGGACGACTATGGCTACACCTTC
TRBJ2-3	TRBV27	.	few	CASSSIQSTDTQYF	TGTGCCAGCTCGAGCATACAGAGCACAGATACGCAGTATTTT
TRBJ2-5	TRBV6-5	.	few	CASSYQSGWGETQYF	TGTGCCAGCAGTTATCAGTCAGGGTGGGGTGAGACCCAGTACTTC
TRBJ2-7	TRBV7-9	TRBD2	few	CASSPLPGEGYEQYF	TGTGCCAGCAGCCCACTCCCCGGGGAGGGCTACGAGCAGTACTTC
TRBJ1-2	TRBV29-1	TRBD1	few	CSVLTGWYGYTF	TGCAGCGTCCTGACAGGGTGGTATGGCTACACCTTC
TRBJ2-1	TRBV12-3/TRBV12-4	.	.	CASSLSSGNEQFF	TGTGCCAGCAGTTTAAGTTCCGGCAATGAGCAGTTCTTC
TRBJ1-5	TRBV12-3/TRBV12-4	.	many	CASSLRDNQPQHF	TGTGCCAGCAGTTTAAGGGACAATCAGCCCCAGCATTTT
TRBJ1-2	TRBV21-1	.	.	CASSKESHGYTF	TGTGCCAGCAGCAAAGAGAGCCATGGCTACACCTTC
TRBJ2-3	TRBV12-3/TRBV12-4	TRBD2	.	CASSGHPGLAGGRTDTQYF	TGTGCCAGCAGTGGACACCCGGGACTAGCGGGAGGGCGTACAGATACGCAGTATTTT
TRBJ2-4	TRBV27	TRBD2	.	CASSLAGGPAKNIQYF	TGTGCCAGCAGTTTAGCGGGGGGGCCGGCCAAAAACATTCAGTACTTC
TRBJ2-4	TRBV5-1	.	few	CASSLSPFDKNIQYF	TGCGCCAGCAGCTTGTCCCCCTTTGACAAAAACATTCAGTACTTC
TRBJ1-4	TRBV4-1	.	.	CASSHPASSFNEKLFF	TGCGCCAGCAGCCACCCTGCGAGTTCCTTCAATGAAAAACTGTTTTTT
TRBJ2-2	TRBV12-3/TRBV12-4	TRBD1	.	CASTPDRVTGELFF	TGTGCCAGCACCCCGGACAGGGTCACCGGGGAGCTGTTTTTT
TRBJ1-1	TRBV29-1	.	once	CSVEDFGTAEVTEAFF	TGCAGCGTTGAAGACTTTGGGACGGCGGAGGTCACTGAAGCTTTCTTT
TRBJ2-5	TRBV20-1	.	.	CSARDRYRGRLTGEMETQYF	TGCAGTGCTAGAGATCGATACCGGGGCCGACTAACGGGAGAGATGGAGACCCAGTACTTC
TRBJ2-7	TRBV28	.	.	CASSLRWRVYEQYF	TGTGCCAGCAGTTTAAGATGGCGGGTATACGAGCAGTACTTC
TRBJ1-5	TRBV28	.	once	CATLGGSQPQHF	TGTGCCACCCTCGGAGGGAGTCAGCCCCAGCATTTT
TRBJ2-1	TRBV2	.	.	CASRAGTSPAYNEQFF	TGTGCCAGTAGGGCCGGAACTAGTCCCGCCTACAATGAGCAGTTCTTC
TRBJ2-3	TRBV4-1	.	few	CASSGGGLDPQYF	TGCGCCAGCAGCGGAGGGGGGCTAGATCCGCAGTATTTT
TRBJ1-1	TRBV25-1	.	.	CASTEGGYSEAFF	TGTGCCAGCACCGAAGGGGGTTATAGTGAAGCTTTCTTT
TRBJ1-6	TRBV5-1	TRBD1	.	CASSPGGTGGISPLHF	TGCGCCAGCAGCCCCGGCGGCACAGGGGGTATTTCACCCCTCCACTTT
TRBJ2-3	TRBV20-1	.	.	CSARPFSGSTDTQYF	TGCAGTGCTAGGCCCTTCAGCGGGAGCACAGATACGCAGTATTTT
TRBJ2-3	TRBV6-6	.	few	CASRGVGDTQYF	TGTGCCAGCAGGGGGGTGGGGGATACGCAGTATTTT
TRBJ2-7	TRBV3-1	TRBD2	.	CASSTHRAGGFYEQYF	TGTGCCAGCAGTACTCATAGAGCGGGAGGGTTCTACGAGCAGTACTTC
TRBJ2-3	TRBV7-2	.	many	CASSLGGPGDTQYF	TGTGCCAGCAGCTTAGGAGGTCCGGGAGATACGCAGTATTTT
TRBJ2-2	TRBV4-1	.	.	CASSQEENLSGTGELFF	TGCGCCAGCAGCCAAGAAGAGAACCTATCGGGCACCGGGGAGCTGTTTTTT
TRBJ1-1	TRBV9	.	.	CASSPQAGTKAFF	TGTGCCAGCAGCCCTCAAGCCGGGACGAAAGCTTTCTTT
TRBJ2-7	TRBV28	.	.	CASSLSGDTDSYEQYF	TGTGCCAGCAGTTTATCGGGGGACACCGACTCCTACGAGCAGTACTTC
TRBJ2-6	TRBV5-6	.	few	CASSLGYSGANVLTF	TGTGCCAGCAGCTTGGGGTACTCTGGGGCCAACGTCCTGACTTTC
TRBJ1-1	TRBV5-1	TRBD1	.	CAGSLDRERAFF	TGCGCCGGCAGCTTGGACAGGGAGAGGGCTTTCTTT
TRBJ2-7	TRBV5-1	.	.	CASSLDGVGVTSRTYEQYF	TGCGCCAGCAGCCTAGACGGTGTCGGGGTCACCTCTAGAACCTACGAGCAGTACTTC
TRBJ2-7	TRBV13	.	.	CPSSLPGHSYEQYF	TGTCCCAGCAGCTTACCGGGGCACTCCTACGAGCAGTACTTC
TRBJ1-3	TRBV9	TRBD1	.	CASSPRTGPNTIYF	TGTGCCAGCAGCCCGAGGACAGGTCCAAACACCATATATTTT
TRBJ1-1	TRBV12-3/TRBV12-4	.	.	CASSLARQGWTEAFF	TGTGCCAGCAGTTTAGCGCGGCAGGGGTGGACTGAAGCTTTCTTT
TRBJ2-7	TRBV6-5	.	.	CASRKGKGEQYF	TGTGCCAGCAGAAAGGGCAAAGGCGAGCAGTACTTC
TRBJ1-2	TRBV27	.	.	CASSLAGTPYGGYTF	TGTGCCAGCAGTTTAGCCGGGACACCCTACGGTGGCTACACCTTC
TRBJ1-6	TRBV28	.	.	CASSPSRSSHNSPLHF	TGTGCCAGCAGCCCTTCCCGTAGCTCCCATAATTCACCCCTCCACTTT
TRBJ1-1	TRBV4-1	.	.	CASSQDGKPSTEAFF	TGCGCCAGCAGCCAAGATGGTAAACCATCAACCGAAGCTTTCTTT
TRBJ2-7	TRBV29-1	.	.	CSVEDGKAGAYEQYF	TGCAGCGTTGAGGATGGAAAGGCTGGAGCCTACGAGCAGTACTTC
TRBJ1-1	TRBV12-3/TRBV12-4	.	many	CASSPRQSGVNTEAFF	TGTGCCAGCAGTCCGAGGCAGTCGGGCGTGAACACTGAAGCTTTCTTT
TRBJ2-7	TRBV27	.	.	CASTLVGESYNEQYF	TGTGCCAGCACTCTAGTCGGGGAATCCTACAATGAGCAGTACTTC
TRBJ1-5	TRBV28	.	few	CASSRGDNQPQHF	TGTGCCAGCAGCCGCGGTGACAATCAGCCCCAGCATTTT
TRBJ2-7	TRBV10-3	.	once	CAIRGNNNEQYF	TGTGCCATCAGGGGCAACAACAATGAGCAGTACTTC
TRBJ2-1	TRBV6-5	.	.	CASSYSEPTYNEQFF	TGTGCCAGCAGTTACTCTGAGCCTACCTACAATGAGCAGTTCTTC
TRBJ2-5	TRBV7-2	.	.	CASSLPGKTQYF	TGTGCCAGCAGCTTACCGGGGAAGACCCAGTACTTC
TRBJ2-5	TRBV25-1	.	few	CASRSIQETQYF	TGTGCCAGCAGATCCATCCAAGAGACCCAGTACTTC
TRBJ2-7	TRBV5-1	TRBD2	.	CASSPQLAGPYEQYF	TGCGCCAGCAGCCCCCAACTAGCGGGACCCTACGAGCAGTACTTC
TRBJ2-7	TRBV6-5	.	few	CASSYGTVGNEQYF	TGTGCCAGCAGTTACGGTACAGTTGGGAACGAGCAGTACTTC
TRBJ2-5	TRBV9	.	.	CASSPSELQETQYF	TGTGCCAGCAGCCCCTCAGAGCTCCAAGAGACCCAGTACTTC
TRBJ1-1	TRBV5-1	.	.	CASSIRGSVGTEAFF	TGCGCCAGCAGCATTAGGGGGAGCGTAGGCACTGAAGCTTTCTTT
TRBJ2-3	TRBV12-3/TRBV12-4	.	.	CASRGGQFIDTQYF	TGTGCCAGCAGGGGGGGACAGTTTATAGATACGCAGTATTTT
TRBJ2-7	TRBV6-5	.	few	CASSYSGRDYEQYF	TGTGCCAGCAGTTACTCGGGCAGGGACTACGAGCAGTACTTC
TRBJ2-3	TRBV7-9	.	.	CASISGASTSTDTQYF	TGTGCCAGCATCTCCGGGGCAAGTACTAGCACAGATACGCAGTATTTT
TRBJ1-2	TRBV4-1	.	.	CASSQAPDKSLYGYTF	TGCGCCAGCAGCCAAGCCCCGGACAAAAGTCTCTATGGCTACACCTTC
TRBJ1-1	TRBV12-3/TRBV12-4	.	.	CASSTYRQNANTEAFF	TGTGCCAGCAGTACCTACAGACAGAATGCGAACACTGAAGCTTTCTTT
TRBJ2-5	TRBV20-1	.	.	CSLVRGSGQYF	TGCAGTCTAGTAAGGGGGAGCGGGCAGTACTTC